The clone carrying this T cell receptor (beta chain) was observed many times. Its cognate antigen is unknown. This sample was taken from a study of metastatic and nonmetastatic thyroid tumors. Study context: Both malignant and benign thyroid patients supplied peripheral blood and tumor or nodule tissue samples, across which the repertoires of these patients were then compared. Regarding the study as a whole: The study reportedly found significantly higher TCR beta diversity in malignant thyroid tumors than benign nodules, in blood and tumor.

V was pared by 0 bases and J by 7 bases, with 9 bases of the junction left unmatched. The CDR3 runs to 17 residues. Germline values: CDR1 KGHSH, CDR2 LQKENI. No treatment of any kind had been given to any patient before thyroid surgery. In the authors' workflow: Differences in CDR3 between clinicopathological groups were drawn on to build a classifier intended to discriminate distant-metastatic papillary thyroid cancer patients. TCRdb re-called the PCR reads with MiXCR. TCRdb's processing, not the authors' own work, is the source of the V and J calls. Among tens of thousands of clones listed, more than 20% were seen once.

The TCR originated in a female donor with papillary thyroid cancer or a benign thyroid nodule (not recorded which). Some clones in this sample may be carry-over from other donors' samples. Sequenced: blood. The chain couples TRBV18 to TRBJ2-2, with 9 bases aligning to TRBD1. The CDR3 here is CASSPPRTGERIGELFF. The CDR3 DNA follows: TGTGCCAGCTCACCACCACGGACAGGGGAGAGGATCGGGGAGCTGTTTTTT.